This T cell receptor beta chain is from a study of PD-L1 blockade in urothelial cancer. General study findings and limits: Blood TCR clonality below the median before treatment was a predictor of better survival.

Generated by immunoSEQ multiplex PCR, the TCRdb table keeps only in-frame clones and is missing some. Here the sample spans approximately 94,000 clones, roughly 91% being singletons. Concerning this clone: Its antigen is currently unknown.

Germline CDR1 and CDR2: SGHRS and YFSETQ. The CDR3 totals 16 residues. V was pared by 2 bases and J by 6 bases, with 11 bases of the junction left unmatched. Time point specified: pretreatment peripheral blood. Metastatic or locally advanced urothelial carcinoma was present in the patients. Specimen: PBMCs, collected around atezolizumab (anti-PD-L1) treatment. This rearrangement joins TRBV5-1 to TRBJ1-1, with 9 positions matching TRBD1. The receptor comes from a man in his fifties or sixties with urothelial cancer. Here the CDR3 DNA reads TGCGCCAGCAGCTTAGACCCGGGACAGGGTGTGGCTGAAGCTTTCTTT. Encoded protein: CASSLDPGQGVAEAFF. The full variable domain, in which reference TRBV5-1 and TRBJ1-1 provide the parts outside the CDR3, is KAGVTQTPRYLIKTRGQQVTLSCSPISGHRSVSWYQQTPGQGLQFLFEYFSETQRNKGNFPGRFSGRQFSNSRSEMNVSTLELGDSALYLCASSLDPGQGVAEAFFGQGTRLTVV.